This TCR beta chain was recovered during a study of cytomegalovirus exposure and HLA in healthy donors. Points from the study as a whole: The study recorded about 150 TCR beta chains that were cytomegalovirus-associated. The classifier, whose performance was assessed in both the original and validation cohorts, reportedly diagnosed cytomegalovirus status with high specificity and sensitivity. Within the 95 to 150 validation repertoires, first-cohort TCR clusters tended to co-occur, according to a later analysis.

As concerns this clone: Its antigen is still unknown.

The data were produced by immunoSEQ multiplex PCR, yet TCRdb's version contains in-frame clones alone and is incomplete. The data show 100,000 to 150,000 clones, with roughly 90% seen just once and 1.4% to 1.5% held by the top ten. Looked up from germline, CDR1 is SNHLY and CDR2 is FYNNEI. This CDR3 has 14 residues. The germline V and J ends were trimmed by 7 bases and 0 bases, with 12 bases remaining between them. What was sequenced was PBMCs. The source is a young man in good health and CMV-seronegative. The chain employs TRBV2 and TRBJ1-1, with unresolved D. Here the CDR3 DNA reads TGTGCCAGCACCACGGAGCCTCTGAACACTGAAGCTTTCTTT. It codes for CASTTEPLNTEAFF.